This T cell receptor (beta chain) was recovered during a study of cytomegalovirus exposure and HLA in healthy donors. Per the germline V gene, CDR1 is SQVTM and CDR2 is ANQGSEA. The CDR3 spans 13 residues. The V gene lost 3 bases and the J gene lost 7 bases, with 15 bases spanning the gap. Vbeta (60) and Jbeta (13) primers were used in the PCR. Only in-frame clones appear in the TCRdb table, and some are missing; sequencing was by immunoSEQ multiplex PCR. The sample totals 150,000 to 200,000 clones. The sequencing sample was made of PBMCs. This clonotype originated in a woman aged 60-75 years in good health and CMV-seronegative. The chain has TRBV29-1 and TRBJ1-1; tentative D call: TRBD1 (6 bases). CDR3 DNA: TGCAGCGTTGAGGACAGCGTAGCCGTTGAAGCTTTCTTT. Encoded protein: CSVEDSVAVEAFF.